These T cell receptor beta chains were read from a single sample in a study of T cells in Graves' hyperthyroidism and ophthalmopathy. In TCRdb, the multiplex PCR reads were re-called with MiXCR into one record per CDR3 protein. The sample holds about 640,000 distinct CDR3 sequences, roughly 20% seen once. The specimen sequenced was blood. The receptors shown here come from a man aged 30 to 45 with Graves' ophthalmopathy. Both conserved end residues are part of each CDR3. The D gene is left open where the match is weak.

v_gene	d_gene	j_gene	CDR3aa
TRBV24-1	TRBD2	TRBJ2-1	CATSDLTGGPSEQFF
TRBV11-2	.	TRBJ2-3	CASSSRVGESTQYF
TRBV5-6	.	TRBJ1-1	CASSSIFDTEAFF
TRBV24-1	TRBD1	TRBJ2-7	CATGQGYEQYF
TRBV5-1	.	TRBJ2-3	CASSLQSTGRVDTQYF
TRBV24-1	.	TRBJ1-2	CATEDRRRGYTF
TRBV27	TRBD1	TRBJ2-1	CASSSTGYEQFF
TRBV6-1	.	TRBJ2-2	CASSQRERGELFF
TRBV28	.	TRBJ2-1	CASSGEQGISYNEQFF
TRBV2	.	TRBJ1-1	CASIVVMNTEAFF
TRBV10-2	.	TRBJ2-7	CASSENPGNEQYF
TRBV4-1	TRBD2	TRBJ2-1	CASSQPRLAAYNEQFF
TRBV14	TRBD2	TRBJ2-1	CASSRGGLIHNEQFF
TRBV2	TRBD1	TRBJ2-7	CASVGGTGLFEQYF
TRBV20-1	.	TRBJ2-5	CSARSLAWARETQYF
TRBV7-2	.	TRBJ2-1	CASSPFRRPIPAGRDEQFF
TRBV20-1	.	TRBJ2-2	CSARDPGTSTGELFF
TRBV7-2	TRBD2	TRBJ2-7	CASSLRGTSGRADEQYF
TRBV6-1	TRBD1	TRBJ1-4	CASSFQGASEKLFF
TRBV28	TRBD2	TRBJ2-1	CASSLSGMGSYNEQFF
TRBV12-3/TRBV12-4	TRBD2	TRBJ2-1	CASSLTSGLANYNEQFF
TRBV7-8	TRBD1	TRBJ1-2	CASGPTGGGNYGYTF
TRBV7-2	.	TRBJ1-6	CASRGGYSPLHF
TRBV5-1	.	TRBJ2-7	CASSLPTDATYEQYF
TRBV4-3	TRBD1	TRBJ1-2	CASSQVVRGRGSGGYTF
TRBV24-1	TRBD2	TRBJ2-1	CAISGGTNYNRNEQFF
TRBV20-1	.	TRBJ2-7	CSARDSGTPNSYEQYF
TRBV7-2	.	TRBJ2-1	CASSLGLGGEQFF
TRBV24-1	.	TRBJ2-7	CATSDLSGEQYF
TRBV5-1	.	TRBJ2-7	CASSKFRAPSYEQYF
TRBV13	.	TRBJ2-5	CASSLISGKETQYF
TRBV7-2	TRBD2	TRBJ2-5	CASSRLAGLQETQYF
TRBV6-6	.	TRBJ1-1	CASSYTNQGGEAFF
TRBV20-1	.	TRBJ2-1	CSARAQRIAVDEQFF
TRBV9	.	TRBJ2-2	CASSVAGKANTGELFF
TRBV11-2	.	TRBJ1-5	CASSLDGITQPQHF
TRBV18	.	TRBJ1-5	CASSPETEDQPQHF
TRBV7-2	TRBD2	TRBJ2-7	CASASGSGRAYEQYF
TRBV19	.	TRBJ2-1	CASSIPGVINEQFF
TRBV11-3	TRBD2	TRBJ2-2	CASSLAGGPDTGELFF
TRBV2	.	TRBJ1-1	CASEDLRNTEAFF
TRBV28	.	TRBJ1-2	CASCLCDYTF
TRBV29-1	.	TRBJ2-3	CSVHKRERPDTQYF
TRBV7-3	.	TRBJ1-1	CASSPQGYTEAFF
TRBV5-6	.	TRBJ1-6	CASTTGRTTYNSPLHF
TRBV5-6	TRBD1	TRBJ2-1	CASSYPGGTGQNEQFF